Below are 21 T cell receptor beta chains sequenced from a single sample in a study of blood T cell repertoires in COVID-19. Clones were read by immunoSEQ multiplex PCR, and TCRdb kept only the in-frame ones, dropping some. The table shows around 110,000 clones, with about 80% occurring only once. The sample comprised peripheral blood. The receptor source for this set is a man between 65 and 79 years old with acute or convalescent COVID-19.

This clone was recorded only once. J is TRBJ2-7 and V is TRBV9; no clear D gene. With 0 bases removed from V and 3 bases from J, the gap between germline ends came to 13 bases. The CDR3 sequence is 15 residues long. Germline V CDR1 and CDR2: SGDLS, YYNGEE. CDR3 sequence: CASSVGVEAHYEQYF. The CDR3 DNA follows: TGTGCCAGCAGCGTAGGTGTTGAGGCCCACTACGAGCAGTACTTC. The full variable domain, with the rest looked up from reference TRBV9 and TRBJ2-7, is DSGVTQTPKHLITATGQRVTLRCSPRSGDLSVYWYQQSLDQGLQFLIQYYNGEERAKGNILERFSAQQFPDLHSELNLSSLELGDSALYFCASSVGVEAHYEQYFGPGTRLTVT.

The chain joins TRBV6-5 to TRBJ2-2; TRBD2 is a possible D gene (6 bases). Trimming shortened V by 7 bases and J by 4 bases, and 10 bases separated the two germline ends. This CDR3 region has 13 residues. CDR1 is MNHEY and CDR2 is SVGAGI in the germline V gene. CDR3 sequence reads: CASTGTATGELFF. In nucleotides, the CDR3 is TGTGCCAGCACCGGGACTGCCACCGGGGAGCTGTTTTTT.

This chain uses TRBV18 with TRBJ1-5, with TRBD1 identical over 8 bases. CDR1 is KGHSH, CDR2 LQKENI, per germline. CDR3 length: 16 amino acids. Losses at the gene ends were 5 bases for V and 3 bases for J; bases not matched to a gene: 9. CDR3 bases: TGTGCCAGCTCAAAGAACAGGGGGGCCAACAATCAGCCCCAGCATTTT. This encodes CASSKNRGANNQPQHF.

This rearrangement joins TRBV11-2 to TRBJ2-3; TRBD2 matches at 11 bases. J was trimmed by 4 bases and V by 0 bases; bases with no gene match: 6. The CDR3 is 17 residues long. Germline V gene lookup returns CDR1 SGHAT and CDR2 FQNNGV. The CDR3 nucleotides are TGTGCCAGCAGCTTAGAGGCTAGCGGGGGGTTCGCAGATACGCAGTATTTT. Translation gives CASSLEASGGFADTQYF.

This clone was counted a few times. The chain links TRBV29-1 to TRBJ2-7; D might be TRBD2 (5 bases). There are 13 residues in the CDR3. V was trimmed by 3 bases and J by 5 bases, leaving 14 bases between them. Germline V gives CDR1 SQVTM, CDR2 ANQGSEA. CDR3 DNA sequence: TGCAGCGTTGATTCTGGAGGTATAGACGAGCAGTACTTC. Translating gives CSVDSGGIDEQYF.

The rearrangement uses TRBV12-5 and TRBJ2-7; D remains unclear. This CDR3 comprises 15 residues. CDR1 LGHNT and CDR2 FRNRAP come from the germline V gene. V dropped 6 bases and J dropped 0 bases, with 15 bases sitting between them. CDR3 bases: TGTGCTAGTGGAACAGCCCTGGGTGCCTCCTACGAGCAGTACTTC. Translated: CASGTALGASYEQYF.

The CDR3 sequence: CASSSGTRTGELFF. The CDR3 region has the DNA TGTGCCAGCAGCTCTGGGACACGCACCGGGGAGCTGTTTTTT. The chain recombines TRBV9 with TRBJ2-2; D is possibly TRBD1 (6 bases). The V gene lost 4 bases and the J gene lost 4 bases, with 11 bases spanning the gap. This CDR3 contains 14 residues. CDR1 is SGDLS and CDR2 is YYNGEE in the germline V gene. Full variable domain (remainder filled in from reference TRBV9 and TRBJ2-2): DSGVTQTPKHLITATGQRVTLRCSPRSGDLSVYWYQQSLDQGLQFLIQYYNGEERAKGNILERFSAQQFPDLHSELNLSSLELGDSALYFCASSSGTRTGELFFGEGSRLTVL.

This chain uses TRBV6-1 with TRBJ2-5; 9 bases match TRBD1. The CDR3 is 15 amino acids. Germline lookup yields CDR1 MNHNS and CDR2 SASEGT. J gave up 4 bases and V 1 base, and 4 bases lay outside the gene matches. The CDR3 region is CASSEGDRVRETQYF. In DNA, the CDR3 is TGTGCCAGCAGTGAAGGGGACAGGGTTAGAGAGACCCAGTACTTC.

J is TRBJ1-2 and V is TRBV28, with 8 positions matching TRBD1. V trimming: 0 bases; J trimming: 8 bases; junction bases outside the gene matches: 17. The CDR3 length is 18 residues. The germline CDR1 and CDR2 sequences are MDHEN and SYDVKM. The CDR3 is CASSLWVGRGPLREGYTF. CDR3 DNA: TGTGCCAGCAGTTTATGGGTGGGCAGGGGGCCCCTCAGAGAGGGCTACACCTTC.

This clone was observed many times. In DNA form, the CDR3 reads TGTGCCAGCAGTTCCTCCAGCCCCTACAGGATTGAGCAGTTCTTC. Protein product: CASSSSSPYRIEQFF. The chain links TRBV27 to TRBJ2-1, with a tentative D call TRBD1 (5 bases). Germline V gives CDR1 MNHEY, CDR2 SMNVEV (reference sequence). The V end was cut by 4 bases, the J end by 9 bases, with 19 bases between. The CDR3 length is 15 residues.

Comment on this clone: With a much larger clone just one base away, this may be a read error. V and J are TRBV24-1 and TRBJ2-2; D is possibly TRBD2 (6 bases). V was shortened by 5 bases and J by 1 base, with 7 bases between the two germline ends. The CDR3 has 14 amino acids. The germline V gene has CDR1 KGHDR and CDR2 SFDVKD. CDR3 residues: CATSGRENTGELFF. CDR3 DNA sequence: TGTGCCACCAGTGGGCGGGAGAACACCGGGGAGCTGTTTTTT.

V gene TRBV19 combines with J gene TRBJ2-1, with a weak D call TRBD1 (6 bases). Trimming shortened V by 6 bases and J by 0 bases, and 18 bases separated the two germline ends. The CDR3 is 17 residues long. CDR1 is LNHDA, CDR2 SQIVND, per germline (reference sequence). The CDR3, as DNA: TGTGCCAGTAGCCCACACCAGGGGCCGAGCTCCTACAATGAGCAGTTCTTC. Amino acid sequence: CASSPHQGPSSYNEQFF.

The CDR3 region has the DNA TGTGCCAGCAGCCCGGGACTTTTTAACGAGCAGTACTTC. It specifies CASSPGLFNEQYF. The chain has TRBV11-2 and TRBJ2-7; perhaps TRBD2 as D (6 bases). V lost 5 bases, J lost 5 bases, and 13 bases lay in between. CDR1 and CDR2 from the germline V gene are SGHAT and FQNNGV. This CDR3 comprises 13 residues. The full variable domain, in which reference TRBV11-2 and TRBJ2-7 provide the parts outside the CDR3, is EAGVAQSPRYKIIEKRQSVAFWCNPISGHATLYWYQQILGQGPKLLIQFQNNGVVDDSQLPKDRFSAERLKGVDSTLKIQPAKLEDSAVYLCASSPGLFNEQYFGPGTRLTVT.

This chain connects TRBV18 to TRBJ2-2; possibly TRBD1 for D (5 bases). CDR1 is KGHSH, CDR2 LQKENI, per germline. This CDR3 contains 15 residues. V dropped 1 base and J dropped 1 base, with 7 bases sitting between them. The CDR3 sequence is CASSPRGQNTGELFF. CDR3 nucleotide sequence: TGTGCCAGCTCACCACGAGGACAGAACACCGGGGAGCTGTTTTTT.

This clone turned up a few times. CDR3 amino acids: CASSIGWRGQSLAKNIQYF. CDR3 in DNA: TGTGCCAGTAGTATAGGGTGGCGGGGACAGAGCCTAGCCAAAAACATTCAGTACTTC. The chain links TRBV19 to TRBJ2-4, with a tentative D call TRBD1 (7 bases). The CDR3 runs to 19 residues. The ends were cut back, 1 base at V and 0 bases at J, with 19 bases in the middle. In germline, CDR1 is LNHDA, CDR2 SQIVND (reference sequence).

The CDR3 nucleotides read TGTGCCAGCAGTTACTCTGGGGGGAACTATGGCTACACCTTC. Encoded protein: CASSYSGGNYGYTF. This chain connects TRBV6-5 to TRBJ1-2, with D possibly being TRBD1 (5 bases). In germline, CDR1 is MNHEY, CDR2 SVGAGI. With 0 bases removed from V and 2 bases from J, the gap between germline ends came to 7 bases. This CDR3 spans 14 amino acids.

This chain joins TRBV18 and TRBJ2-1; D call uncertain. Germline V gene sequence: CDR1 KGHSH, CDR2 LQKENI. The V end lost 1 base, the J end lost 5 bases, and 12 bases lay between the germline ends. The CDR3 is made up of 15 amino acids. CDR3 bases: TGTGCCAGCTCACCACTGAGCGAGGTTAACAATGAGCAGTTCTTC. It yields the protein CASSPLSEVNNEQFF.

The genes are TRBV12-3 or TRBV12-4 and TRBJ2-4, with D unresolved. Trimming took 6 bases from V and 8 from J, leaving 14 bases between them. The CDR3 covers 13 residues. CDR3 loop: CASSLRGMDIQYF. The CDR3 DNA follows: TGTGCCAGCAGCTTACGAGGTATGGACATTCAGTACTTC.

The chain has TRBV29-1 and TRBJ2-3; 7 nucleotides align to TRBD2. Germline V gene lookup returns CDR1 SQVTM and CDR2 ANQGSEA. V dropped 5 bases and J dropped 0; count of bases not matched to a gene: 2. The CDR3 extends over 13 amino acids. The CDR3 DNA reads TGCAGCGTTCGGCGGGGGAGCACAGATACGCAGTATTTT. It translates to CSVRRGSTDTQYF.

The CDR3 DNA reads as TGTGCCAGCAGCTTAAGCCTCTCTGGAAACACCATATATTTT. The encoded protein is CASSLSLSGNTIYF. J is TRBJ1-3 and V is TRBV5-8, with D uncertain. Per the germline V gene, CDR1 is SGHTS and CDR2 is YDEGEE. This CDR3 is built from 14 residues. V lost 2 bases, J lost 0 bases, and 6 bases lay in between.

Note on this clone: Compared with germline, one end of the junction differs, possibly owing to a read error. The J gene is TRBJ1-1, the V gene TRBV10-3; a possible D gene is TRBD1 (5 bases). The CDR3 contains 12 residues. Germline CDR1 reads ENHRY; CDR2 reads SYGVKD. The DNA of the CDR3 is TGCGCTATCGCGGGGGGGAGCACTGAAGCTTTCTTT. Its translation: CAIAGGSTEAFF.